This TCR beta chain was documented in a study of identical twins. Study findings and constraints: In monozygotic twins, models underestimated the sharing of out-of-frame TCR alpha. With abundant cord blood beta clonotypes, insertions were fewer; memory repertoires showed no such pattern.

TCRdb ran MiXCR on the 5' RACE reads and lists one entry per CDR3 protein. The data show approximately 630,000 distinct CDR3 sequences, 7% to 7.5% seen once. The CDR3 runs 17 residues. On this clonotype: What it binds is not known. One end of the junction varies from germline; a read error may be responsible.

Only healthy Caucasians were included as donors. These same records also appear under a second study, on yellow fever vaccine responses in identical twins. This second study notes: Reportedly, twins' vaccine T cell responses looked partly convergent and partly personalized.

Sequencing input: PBMCs. V is TRBV12-3 or TRBV12-4 and J is TRBJ2-1; 8 nucleotides agree with TRBD2. The source of this sequence is a woman aged 18-29 years in good health. CDR3 DNA sequence: TGTGCCATCAGTTTGTCCGTGGGCGGGAGGATCTTAGGTGAGCAGTTCTTC. As protein: CAISLSVGGRILGEQFF.